This is a list of T cell receptor beta chains from one sample in a study of T cells in Graves' hyperthyroidism and ophthalmopathy. TCRdb recomputed calls from the multiplex PCR reads with MiXCR, one row per CDR3 protein. This sample has 600,000 or so distinct CDR3 sequences, with about half found just once. Source material: peripheral blood or thyroid tissue (not recorded which). These receptors were taken from a woman aged 18-29 years with Graves' hyperthyroidism. The CDR3 runs from the conserved cysteine through the conserved F or W. The order of the fields is V gene, clone size, J gene, D gene, CDR3 protein, CDR3 DNA. A D gene is named only where the DNA matches it firmly. Size is stated for part of the rows, as once, few or many counts, or as a class when the clone is expanded.

v_call: TRBV2; clone_size: -; j_call: TRBJ1-1; d_call: TRBD1; cdr3_aa: CASSPGQDVTEAFF; cdr3_nt: TGTGCCAGCAGTCCGGGACAGGATGTCACTGAAGCTTTCTTT
v_call: TRBV19; clone_size: -; j_call: TRBJ2-7; d_call: -; cdr3_aa: CASSMVSRTYEQYF; cdr3_nt: TGTGCCAGTAGTATGGTGAGTAGGACCTACGAGCAGTACTTC
v_call: TRBV15; clone_size: few; j_call: TRBJ1-6; d_call: -; cdr3_aa: CATSRDRVGNSPLHF; cdr3_nt: TGTGCCACCAGCAGAGATCGGGTGGGTAATTCACCCCTCCACTTT
v_call: TRBV20-1; clone_size: -; j_call: TRBJ1-2; d_call: TRBD1; cdr3_aa: CSARPPQTGSGYTF; cdr3_nt: TGCAGTGCTAGACCCCCCCAGACAGGGTCTGGCTACACCTTC
v_call: TRBV7-9; clone_size: few; j_call: TRBJ1-4; d_call: -; cdr3_aa: CASSLVVATNEKLFF; cdr3_nt: TGTGCCAGCAGCTTAGTAGTGGCGACTAATGAAAAACTGTTTTTT
v_call: TRBV7-3; clone_size: -; j_call: TRBJ2-7; d_call: TRBD1; cdr3_aa: CASSQKTGFGYEQYF; cdr3_nt: TGTGCCAGCAGCCAGAAGACAGGGTTTGGCTACGAGCAGTACTTC
v_call: TRBV29-1; clone_size: many; j_call: TRBJ1-1; d_call: TRBD1; cdr3_aa: CSVEDRGEAFF; cdr3_nt: TGCAGCGTTGAGGACAGGGGAGAAGCTTTCTTT
v_call: TRBV10-3; clone_size: -; j_call: TRBJ2-5; d_call: TRBD2; cdr3_aa: CAISGEAGGETQYF; cdr3_nt: TGTGCCATCAGTGGCGAGGCGGGAGGGGAGACCCAGTACTTC
v_call: TRBV2; clone_size: many; j_call: TRBJ1-2; d_call: TRBD1; cdr3_aa: CASRPTDRGDGYTF; cdr3_nt: TGTGCCAGCAGACCTACGGACAGGGGAGACGGCTACACCTTC
v_call: TRBV24-1; clone_size: -; j_call: TRBJ2-2; d_call: -; cdr3_aa: CATSDWAPLEDTGELFF; cdr3_nt: TGTGCCACCAGTGACTGGGCCCCTCTCGAGGACACCGGGGAGCTGTTTTTT
v_call: TRBV7-2; clone_size: -; j_call: TRBJ2-3; d_call: -; cdr3_aa: CASSRSEADTQYF; cdr3_nt: TGTGCCAGCAGCCGGAGTGAGGCAGATACGCAGTATTTT
v_call: TRBV7-2; clone_size: -; j_call: TRBJ1-4; d_call: -; cdr3_aa: CASTNSGQGELFF; cdr3_nt: TGTGCCAGCACCAACTCCGGGCAGGGCGAACTGTTTTTT
v_call: TRBV7-9; clone_size: -; j_call: TRBJ1-3; d_call: -; cdr3_aa: CASSQPTRGNGNTIYF; cdr3_nt: TGCGCCAGCAGCCAACCAACACGAGGGAATGGAAACACCATATATTTT
v_call: TRBV24-1; clone_size: -; j_call: TRBJ2-2; d_call: -; cdr3_aa: CATSDVTVTGELLF; cdr3_nt: TGTGCCACCAGTGATGTGACAGTCACCGGGGAGCTGCTTTTT
v_call: TRBV5-1; clone_size: few; j_call: TRBJ2-2; d_call: -; cdr3_aa: CASSLVSNTGELFF; cdr3_nt: TGCGCCAGCAGCTTGGTTTCGAACACCGGGGAGCTGTTTTTT
v_call: TRBV6-1; clone_size: -; j_call: TRBJ2-5; d_call: -; cdr3_aa: CASSPWGPETQYF; cdr3_nt: TGTGCCAGCAGTCCCTGGGGCCCGGAGACCCAGTACTTC
v_call: TRBV20-1; clone_size: -; j_call: TRBJ1-5; d_call: TRBD1; cdr3_aa: CSARQGVVEPQHF; cdr3_nt: TGCAGTGCTAGGCAGGGGGTAGTAGAGCCCCAGCATTTT
v_call: TRBV29-1; clone_size: -; j_call: TRBJ2-2; d_call: TRBD1; cdr3_aa: CSVARQGAGTGELFF; cdr3_nt: TGCAGCGTTGCCCGGCAGGGGGCGGGCACCGGGGAGCTGTTTTTT
v_call: TRBV29-1; clone_size: -; j_call: TRBJ2-7; d_call: -; cdr3_aa: CSGTPLYEQYF; cdr3_nt: TGCAGCGGGACACCGCTCTACGAGCAGTACTTC
v_call: TRBV7-6; clone_size: -; j_call: TRBJ1-2; d_call: -; cdr3_aa: CASRLFWGGARISNYGYTF; cdr3_nt: TGCGCCAGCAGACTATTTTGGGGGGGGGCGCGGATATCTAACTATGGCTACACCTTC
v_call: TRBV7-9; clone_size: -; j_call: TRBJ2-6; d_call: TRBD2; cdr3_aa: CASRETSGSQSSGANVLTF; cdr3_nt: TGTGCCAGCAGGGAGACTAGCGGGAGTCAAAGCTCTGGGGCCAACGTCCTGACTTTC
v_call: TRBV7-9; clone_size: -; j_call: TRBJ1-1; d_call: -; cdr3_aa: CASSGIAGTEAFF; cdr3_nt: TGTGCCAGCAGCGGCATAGCGGGCACTGAAGCTTTCTTT
v_call: TRBV20-1; clone_size: -; j_call: TRBJ1-5; d_call: -; cdr3_aa: CSFGREQPQHF; cdr3_nt: TGCAGTTTTGGCAGGGAGCAGCCCCAGCATTTT
v_call: TRBV25-1; clone_size: many; j_call: TRBJ1-2; d_call: TRBD1; cdr3_aa: CASSSGQGDYGYTF; cdr3_nt: TGTGCCAGCAGTTCAGGACAGGGCGACTATGGCTACACCTTC
v_call: TRBV29-1; clone_size: -; j_call: TRBJ1-1; d_call: -; cdr3_aa: CSICSLGADTEAFF; cdr3_nt: TGCAGCATATGTTCTCTGGGGGCAGATACTGAAGCTTTCTTT
v_call: TRBV7-6; clone_size: -; j_call: TRBJ2-7; d_call: -; cdr3_aa: CASSSPPGTYEQYF; cdr3_nt: TGTGCCAGCAGCTCTCCGCCAGGGACCTACGAGCAGTACTTC
v_call: TRBV2; clone_size: -; j_call: TRBJ1-1; d_call: -; cdr3_aa: CASSFSGAEAFF; cdr3_nt: TGTGCCAGCAGTTTTTCTGGGGCAGAAGCTTTCTTT
v_call: TRBV12-3/TRBV12-4; clone_size: -; j_call: TRBJ1-5; d_call: -; cdr3_aa: CASSSTGRNYQPQHF; cdr3_nt: TGTGCCAGCAGTTCTACAGGGCGAAATTATCAGCCCCAGCATTTT
v_call: TRBV9; clone_size: -; j_call: TRBJ1-3; d_call: -; cdr3_aa: CASSSRGRENYGYTIYF; cdr3_nt: TGTGCCAGCAGCTCACGAGGCAGGGAGAACTATGGCTACACCATATATTTT
v_call: TRBV2; clone_size: many; j_call: TRBJ1-4; d_call: -; cdr3_aa: CASRRKQGVYGKLFF; cdr3_nt: TGTGCCAGCAGAAGGAAACAGGGAGTTTACGGAAAACTGTTTTTT
v_call: TRBV29-1; clone_size: -; j_call: TRBJ1-1; d_call: -; cdr3_aa: CSVGRDNTEAFF; cdr3_nt: TGCAGCGTTGGTCGGGACAACACTGAAGCTTTCTTT
v_call: TRBV29-1; clone_size: -; j_call: TRBJ1-1; d_call: TRBD1; cdr3_aa: CSVAGRGGTEAFF; cdr3_nt: TGCAGCGTTGCGGGCAGGGGGGGCACTGAAGCTTTCTTT
v_call: TRBV7-2; clone_size: -; j_call: TRBJ1-1; d_call: -; cdr3_aa: CASSLAVGRLNTEAFF; cdr3_nt: TGTGCCAGCAGCTTGGCAGTGGGACGTCTCAACACTGAAGCTTTCTTT
v_call: TRBV19; clone_size: -; j_call: TRBJ2-7; d_call: -; cdr3_aa: CASSIRPEGPTYEQYF; cdr3_nt: TGTGCCAGTAGTATCAGGCCCGAAGGTCCCACCTATGAGCAGTACTTC
v_call: TRBV24-1; clone_size: few; j_call: TRBJ1-5; d_call: -; cdr3_aa: CATSDSTVPQGGSNQPQHF; cdr3_nt: TGTGCCACCAGTGACTCAACAGTCCCACAGGGAGGTAGCAATCAGCCCCAGCATTTT
v_call: TRBV29-1; clone_size: -; j_call: TRBJ1-2; d_call: -; cdr3_aa: CSVEDPAAYGYTF; cdr3_nt: TGCAGCGTTGAAGACCCAGCGGCCTATGGCTACACCTTC
v_call: TRBV9; clone_size: -; j_call: TRBJ1-4; d_call: -; cdr3_aa: CASSPGRGRREKLFF; cdr3_nt: TGTGCCAGCAGCCCTGGTAGGGGCAGAAGGGAAAAACTGTTTTTT
v_call: TRBV7-9; clone_size: -; j_call: TRBJ2-2; d_call: -; cdr3_aa: CASSTQGTNTGELFF; cdr3_nt: TGTGCCAGCAGTACTCAGGGGACGAACACCGGGGAGCTGTTTTTT
v_call: TRBV7-9; clone_size: -; j_call: TRBJ1-1; d_call: TRBD1; cdr3_aa: CASSQLGGSEAFF; cdr3_nt: TGCGCCAGCAGCCAATTAGGGGGCTCTGAAGCTTTCTTT
v_call: TRBV20-1; clone_size: -; j_call: TRBJ2-5; d_call: -; cdr3_aa: CSAKRAGPKETQYF; cdr3_nt: TGCAGTGCTAAAAGGGCGGGACCCAAAGAGACCCAGTACTTC
v_call: TRBV10-2; clone_size: once; j_call: TRBJ2-7; d_call: -; cdr3_aa: CASTLQGVQYF; cdr3_nt: TGTGCCAGCACCCTACAGGGTGTGCAGTACTTC